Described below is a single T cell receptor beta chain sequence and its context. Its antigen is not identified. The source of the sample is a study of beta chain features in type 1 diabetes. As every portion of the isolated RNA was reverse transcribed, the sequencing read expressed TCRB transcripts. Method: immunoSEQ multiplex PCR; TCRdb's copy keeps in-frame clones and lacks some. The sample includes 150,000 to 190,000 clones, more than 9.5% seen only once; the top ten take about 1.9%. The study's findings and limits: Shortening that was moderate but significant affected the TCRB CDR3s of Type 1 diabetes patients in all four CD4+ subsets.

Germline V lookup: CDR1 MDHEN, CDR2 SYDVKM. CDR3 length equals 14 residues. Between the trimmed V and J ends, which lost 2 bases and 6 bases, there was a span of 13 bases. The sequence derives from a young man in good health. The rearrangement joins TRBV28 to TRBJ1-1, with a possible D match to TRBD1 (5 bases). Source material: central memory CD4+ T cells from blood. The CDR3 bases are TGTGCCAGCAGTTTAATGGGCAGGGCCCCTGAAGCTTTCTTT. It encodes CASSLMGRAPEAFF.